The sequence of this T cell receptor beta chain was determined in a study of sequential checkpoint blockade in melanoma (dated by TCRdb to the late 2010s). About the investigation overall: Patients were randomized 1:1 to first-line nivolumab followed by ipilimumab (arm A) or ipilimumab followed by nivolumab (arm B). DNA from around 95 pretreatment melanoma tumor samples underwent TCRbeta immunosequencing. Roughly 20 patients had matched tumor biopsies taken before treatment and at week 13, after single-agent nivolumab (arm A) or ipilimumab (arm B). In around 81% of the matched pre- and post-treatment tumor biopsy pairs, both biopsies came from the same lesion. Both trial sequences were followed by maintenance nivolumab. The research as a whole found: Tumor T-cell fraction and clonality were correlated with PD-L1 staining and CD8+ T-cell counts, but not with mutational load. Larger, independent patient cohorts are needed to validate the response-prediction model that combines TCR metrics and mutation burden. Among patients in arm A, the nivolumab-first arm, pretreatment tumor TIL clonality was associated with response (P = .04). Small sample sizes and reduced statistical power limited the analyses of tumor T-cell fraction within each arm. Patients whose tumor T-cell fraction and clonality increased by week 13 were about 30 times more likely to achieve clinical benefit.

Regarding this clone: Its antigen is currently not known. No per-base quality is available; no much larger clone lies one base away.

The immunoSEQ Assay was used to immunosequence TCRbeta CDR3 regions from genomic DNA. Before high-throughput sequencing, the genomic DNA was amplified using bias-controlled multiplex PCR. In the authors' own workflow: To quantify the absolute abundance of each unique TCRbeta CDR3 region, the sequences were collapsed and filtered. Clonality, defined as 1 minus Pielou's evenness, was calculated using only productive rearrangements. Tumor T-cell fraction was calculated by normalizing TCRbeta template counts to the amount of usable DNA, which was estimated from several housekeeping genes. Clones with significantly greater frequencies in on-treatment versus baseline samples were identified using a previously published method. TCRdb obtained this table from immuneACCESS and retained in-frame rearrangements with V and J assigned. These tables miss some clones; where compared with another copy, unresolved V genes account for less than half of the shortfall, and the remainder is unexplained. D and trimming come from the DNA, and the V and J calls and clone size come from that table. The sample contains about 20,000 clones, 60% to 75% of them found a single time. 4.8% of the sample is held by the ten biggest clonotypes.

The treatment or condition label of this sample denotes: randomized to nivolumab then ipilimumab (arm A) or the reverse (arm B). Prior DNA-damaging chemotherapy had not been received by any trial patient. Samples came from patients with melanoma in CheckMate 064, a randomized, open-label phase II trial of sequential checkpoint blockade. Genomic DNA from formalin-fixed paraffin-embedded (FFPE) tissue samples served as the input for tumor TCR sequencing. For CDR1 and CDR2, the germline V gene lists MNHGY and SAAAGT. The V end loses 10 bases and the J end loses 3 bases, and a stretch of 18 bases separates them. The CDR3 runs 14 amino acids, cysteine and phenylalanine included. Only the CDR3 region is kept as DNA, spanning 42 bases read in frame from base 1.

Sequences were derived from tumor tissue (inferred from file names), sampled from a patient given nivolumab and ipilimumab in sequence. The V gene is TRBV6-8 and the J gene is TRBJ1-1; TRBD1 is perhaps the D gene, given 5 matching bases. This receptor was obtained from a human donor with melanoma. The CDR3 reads CAIARRRGDTEAFF. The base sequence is TGTGCCATCGCAAGGCGACGAGGGGACACTGAAGCTTTCTTT.